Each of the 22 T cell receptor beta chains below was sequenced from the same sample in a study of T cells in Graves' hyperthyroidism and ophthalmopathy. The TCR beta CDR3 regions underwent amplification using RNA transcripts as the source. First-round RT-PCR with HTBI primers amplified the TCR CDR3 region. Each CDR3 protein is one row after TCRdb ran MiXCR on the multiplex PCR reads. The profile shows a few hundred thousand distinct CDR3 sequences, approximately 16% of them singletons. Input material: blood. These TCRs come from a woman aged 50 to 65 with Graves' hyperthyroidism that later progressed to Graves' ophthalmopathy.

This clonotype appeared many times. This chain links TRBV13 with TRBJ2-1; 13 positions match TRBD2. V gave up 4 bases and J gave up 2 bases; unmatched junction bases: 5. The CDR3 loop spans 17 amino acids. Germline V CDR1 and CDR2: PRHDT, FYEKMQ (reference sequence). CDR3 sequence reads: CASSSKGLAGPYNEQFF. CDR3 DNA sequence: TGTGCCAGCAGCTCAAAGGGACTAGCGGGGCCCTACAATGAGCAGTTCTTC.

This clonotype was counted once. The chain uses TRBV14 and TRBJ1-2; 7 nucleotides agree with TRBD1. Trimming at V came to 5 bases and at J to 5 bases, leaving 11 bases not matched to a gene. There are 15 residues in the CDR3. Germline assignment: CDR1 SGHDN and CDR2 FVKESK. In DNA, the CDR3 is TGTGCCAGCAGCAGCTGGGACAACAGGGGTTATGGCTACACCTTC. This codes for CASSSWDNRGYGYTF.

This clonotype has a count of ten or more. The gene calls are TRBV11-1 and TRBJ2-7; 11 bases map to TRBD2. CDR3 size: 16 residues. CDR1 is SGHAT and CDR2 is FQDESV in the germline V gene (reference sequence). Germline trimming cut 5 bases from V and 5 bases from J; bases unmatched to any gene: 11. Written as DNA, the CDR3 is TGTGCCAGCAGCCTCCCAGGTAGCGGGAGGGCCCACGAGCAGTACTTC. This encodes CASSLPGSGRAHEQYF.

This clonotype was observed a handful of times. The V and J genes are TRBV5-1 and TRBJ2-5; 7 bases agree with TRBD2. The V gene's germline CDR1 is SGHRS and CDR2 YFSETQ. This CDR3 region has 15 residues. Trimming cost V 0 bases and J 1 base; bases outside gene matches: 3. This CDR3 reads CASSLVGGVQETQYF. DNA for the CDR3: TGCGCCAGCAGCTTGGTGGGAGGGGTCCAAGAGACCCAGTACTTC.

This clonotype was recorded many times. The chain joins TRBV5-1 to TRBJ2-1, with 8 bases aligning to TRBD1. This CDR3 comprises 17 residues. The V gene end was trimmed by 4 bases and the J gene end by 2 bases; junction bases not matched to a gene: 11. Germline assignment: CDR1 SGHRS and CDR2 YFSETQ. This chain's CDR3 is CASSLSVTGVPYNEQFF. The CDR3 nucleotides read TGCGCCAGCAGCCTGTCCGTGACAGGGGTTCCCTACAATGAGCAGTTCTTC.

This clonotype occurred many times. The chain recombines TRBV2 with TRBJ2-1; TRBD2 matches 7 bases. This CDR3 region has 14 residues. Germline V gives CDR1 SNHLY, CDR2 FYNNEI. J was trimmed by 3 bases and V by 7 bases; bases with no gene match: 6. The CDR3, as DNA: TGTGCCAGCATAGCCAGCGGGGTCTACAATGAGCAGTTCTTC. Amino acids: CASIASGVYNEQFF.

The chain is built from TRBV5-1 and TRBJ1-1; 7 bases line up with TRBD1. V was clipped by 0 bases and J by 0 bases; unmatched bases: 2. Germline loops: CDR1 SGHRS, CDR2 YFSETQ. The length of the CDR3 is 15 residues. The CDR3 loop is CASSLDRGMNTEAFF. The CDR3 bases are TGCGCCAGCAGCTTGGACAGGGGTATGAACACTGAAGCTTTCTTT.

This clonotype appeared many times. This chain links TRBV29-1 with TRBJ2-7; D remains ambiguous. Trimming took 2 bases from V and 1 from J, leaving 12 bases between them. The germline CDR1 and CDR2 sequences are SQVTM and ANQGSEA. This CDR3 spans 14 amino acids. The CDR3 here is CSVERSEGSYEQYF. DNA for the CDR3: TGCAGCGTTGAAAGAAGTGAAGGGTCCTACGAGCAGTACTTC.

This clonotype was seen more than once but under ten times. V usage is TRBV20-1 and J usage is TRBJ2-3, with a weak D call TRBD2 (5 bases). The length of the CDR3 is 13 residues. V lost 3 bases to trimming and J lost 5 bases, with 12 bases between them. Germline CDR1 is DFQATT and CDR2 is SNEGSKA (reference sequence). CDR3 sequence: CSASASNVDTQYF. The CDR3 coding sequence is TGCAGTGCTAGCGCTAGCAATGTAGATACGCAGTATTTT.

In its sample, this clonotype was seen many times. The CDR3 coding sequence is TGTGCCAGCAGCCGAGGGGGCGGCCAGTCGAATGAAAAACTGTTTTTT. Its translation: CASSRGGGQSNEKLFF. The J gene is TRBJ1-4, the V gene TRBV28; 7 nucleotides match TRBD1. CDR1 is MDHEN, CDR2 SYDVKM, per germline. The CDR3 is 16 residues long. Trimming cost V 6 bases and J 5 bases; bases outside gene matches: 12.

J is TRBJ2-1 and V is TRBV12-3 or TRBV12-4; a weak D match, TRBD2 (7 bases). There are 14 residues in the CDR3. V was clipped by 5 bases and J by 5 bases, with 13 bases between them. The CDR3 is CASSPRGANNEQFF. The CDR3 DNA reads TGTGCCAGCAGTCCCCGGGGGGCGAACAATGAGCAGTTCTTC.

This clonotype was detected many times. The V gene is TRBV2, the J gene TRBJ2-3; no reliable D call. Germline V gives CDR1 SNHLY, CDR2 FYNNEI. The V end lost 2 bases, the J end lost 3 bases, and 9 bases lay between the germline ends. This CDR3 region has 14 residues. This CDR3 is CASSETRSTDTQYF. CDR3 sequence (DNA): TGTGCCAGCAGTGAAACGCGTTCTACAGATACGCAGTATTTT.

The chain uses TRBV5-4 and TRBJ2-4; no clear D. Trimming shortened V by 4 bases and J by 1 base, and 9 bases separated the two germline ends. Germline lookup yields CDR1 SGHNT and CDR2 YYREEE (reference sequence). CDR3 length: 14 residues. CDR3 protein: CASSKLDAKNIQYF. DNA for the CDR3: TGTGCCAGCAGCAAACTGGACGCCAAAAACATTCAGTACTTC.

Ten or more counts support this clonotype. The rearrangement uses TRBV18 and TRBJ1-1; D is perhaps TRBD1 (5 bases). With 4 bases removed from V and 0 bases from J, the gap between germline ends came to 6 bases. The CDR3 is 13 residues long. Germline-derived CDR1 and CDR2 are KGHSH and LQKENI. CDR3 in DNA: TGTGCCAGCTCACGGGGGTTGAACACTGAAGCTTTCTTT. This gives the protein CASSRGLNTEAFF.

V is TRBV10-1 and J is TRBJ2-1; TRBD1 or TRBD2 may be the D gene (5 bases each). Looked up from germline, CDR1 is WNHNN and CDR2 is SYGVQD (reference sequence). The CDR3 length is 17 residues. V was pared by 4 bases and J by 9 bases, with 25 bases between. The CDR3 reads CASSGDGPSYQMSEQFF. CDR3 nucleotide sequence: TGCGCCAGCAGTGGGGACGGTCCTAGCTACCAAATGAGTGAGCAGTTCTTC.

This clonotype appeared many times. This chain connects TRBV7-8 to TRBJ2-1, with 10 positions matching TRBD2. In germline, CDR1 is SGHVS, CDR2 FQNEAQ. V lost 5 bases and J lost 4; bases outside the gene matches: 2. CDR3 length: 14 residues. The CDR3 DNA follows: TGTGCCAGCAGCATTAGCGGGGGGTACAATGAGCAGTTCTTC. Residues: CASSISGGYNEQFF.

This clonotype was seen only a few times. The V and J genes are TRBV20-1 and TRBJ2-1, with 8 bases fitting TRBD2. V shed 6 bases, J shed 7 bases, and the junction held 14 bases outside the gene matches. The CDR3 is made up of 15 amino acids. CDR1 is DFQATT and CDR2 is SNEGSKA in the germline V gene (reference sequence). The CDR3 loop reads CSASNPLAVANEQFF. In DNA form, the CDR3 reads TGCAGTGCCTCTAACCCACTAGCGGTAGCAAATGAGCAGTTCTTC.

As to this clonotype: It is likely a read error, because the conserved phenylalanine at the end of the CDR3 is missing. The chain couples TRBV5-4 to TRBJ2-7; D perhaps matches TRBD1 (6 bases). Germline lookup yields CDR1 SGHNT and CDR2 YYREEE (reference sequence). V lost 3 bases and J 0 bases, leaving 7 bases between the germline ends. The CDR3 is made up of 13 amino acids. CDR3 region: CASSSRGSYEQYL. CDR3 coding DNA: TGTGCCAGCAGCTCCAGGGGCTCCTACGAGCAGTACCTC.

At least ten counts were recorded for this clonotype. This chain's CDR3 is CASSLGNGEQYF. The CDR3 region has the DNA TGTGCCAGCAGTTTGGGGAACGGCGAGCAGTACTTC. The genes are TRBV12-3 or TRBV12-4 and TRBJ2-7; D remains unclear. The CDR3 covers 12 residues. The V gene lost 3 bases and the J gene lost 6 bases, with 9 bases spanning the gap.

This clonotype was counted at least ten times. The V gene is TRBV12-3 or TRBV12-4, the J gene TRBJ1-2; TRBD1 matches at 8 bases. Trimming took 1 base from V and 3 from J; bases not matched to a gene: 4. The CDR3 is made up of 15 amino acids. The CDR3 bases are TGTGCCAGCAGTTTAGGGACAGGGACGCACTATGGCTACACCTTC. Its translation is CASSLGTGTHYGYTF.

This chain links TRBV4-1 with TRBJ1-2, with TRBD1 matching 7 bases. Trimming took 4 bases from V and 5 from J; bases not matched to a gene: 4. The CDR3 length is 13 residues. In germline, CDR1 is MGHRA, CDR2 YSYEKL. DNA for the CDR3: TGCGCCAGCAGCCTCCAACAGGGGTATGGCTACACCTTC. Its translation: CASSLQQGYGYTF.

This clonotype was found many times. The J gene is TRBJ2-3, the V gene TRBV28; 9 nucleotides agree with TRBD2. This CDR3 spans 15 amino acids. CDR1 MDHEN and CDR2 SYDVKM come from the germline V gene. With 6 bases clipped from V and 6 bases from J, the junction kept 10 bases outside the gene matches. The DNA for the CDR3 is TGTGCCAGCAGCCGGGCTAGCGGGAATTTGGATACGCAGTATTTT. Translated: CASSRASGNLDTQYF.